These 18 T cell receptor beta chains share one sample of origin, sequenced in a study of shared clonotypes between healthy human individuals (TCRdb year 2020). The library was produced with the immunoSEQ multiplex PCR assay. As stored in TCRdb, this immuneACCESS dataset retains in-frame rearrangements with V and J assigned. A fraction of the clones does not appear; measured against another copy, unresolved V genes explain less than half of the discrepancy, and the remainder lacks a known reason. Here the sample has hundreds of thousands of clones; 85% to 95% occur a single time. The ten largest clones add up to over 0.095% of the sample. For the CD8 naive samples, CD45RO-negative cells were positively selected for CCR7, yielding a CD45RA+CCR7+ population from which TemRA cells were excluded. The sample was naive CD8+ T cells sorted from blood. What this sample's cell subset or site label stands for: CD45RA+CCR7+. Receptors were obtained from a woman in her 30s in good health.

V gene TRBV5-4 combines with J gene TRBJ2-3; TRBD1 might be the D (6 bases). With 2 bases removed from V and 4 bases from J, the gap between germline ends came to 8 bases. Germline-derived CDR1 and CDR2 are SGHNT and YYREEE (reference sequence). The CDR3 has 13 residues. The CDR3 loop is CASSFAGADTQYF. The CDR3 region has the DNA TGTGCCAGCAGCTTCGCAGGGGCAGATACGCAGTATTTT. Variable domain in full (rest from reference TRBV5-4 and TRBJ2-3): ETGVTQSPTHLIKTRGQQVTLRCSSQSGHNTVSWYQQALGQGPQFIFQYYREEENGRGNFPPRFSGLQFPNYSSELNVNALELDDSALYLCASSFAGADTQYFGPGTRLTVL.

The chain is built from TRBV6-1 and TRBJ2-3; a possible D gene is TRBD2 (5 bases). Germline values: CDR1 MNHNS, CDR2 SASEGT. Trimming cost V 2 bases and J 0 bases, with 9 bases left between them. The CDR3 runs 15 residues. The CDR3 is CASSELGGSTDTQYF. In DNA, the CDR3 is TGTGCCAGCAGTGAATTGGGCGGGAGCACAGATACGCAGTATTTT.

The CDR3 reads CASSSRAVQAKNIQYF. CDR3 DNA: TGTGCCAGCAGCTCCCGGGCGGTCCAAGCCAAAAACATTCAGTACTTC. The chain employs TRBV28 and TRBJ2-4; D unclear. V was cut by 6 bases and J by 0 bases, with 15 bases left in between. CDR1 and CDR2 (germline): MDHEN, SYDVKM. The length of the CDR3 is 16 residues.

This clone was seen only once. The sample contains more than one DNA sequence encoding this CDR3. The chain employs TRBV5-6 and TRBJ1-3; D is undetermined. Germline loops: CDR1 SGHDT, CDR2 YYEEEE. The CDR3 length is 14 residues. The V and J ends lost 4 bases and 0 bases respectively, with 8 bases between them. The CDR3 here is CASSLPSSGNTIYF. CDR3 in DNA: TGTGCCAGCAGCCTCCCCAGCTCTGGAAACACCATATATTTT.

The chain is built from TRBV27 and TRBJ2-3; 7 bases map to TRBD2. This CDR3 is built from 16 residues. Germline CDR1 is MNHEY and CDR2 is SMNVEV (reference sequence). V shed 7 bases and J 5 bases; nucleotides not matched to a gene: 15. CDR3 in DNA: TGTGCCAGCACCCAATGGGGCGGGAGAGGCGGAGATACGCAGTATTTT. Its protein is CASTQWGGRGGDTQYF.

The chain combines TRBV5-6 with TRBJ2-5; D gene unclear. Germline V gene sequence: CDR1 SGHDT, CDR2 YYEEEE. This CDR3 spans 17 amino acids. The V gene lost 0 bases and the J gene lost 5 bases, with 20 bases spanning the gap. The CDR3 bases are TGTGCCAGCAGCTTGGGCGGAGCAGGTTGGGGTCGGGAGACCCAGTACTTC. This translates into CASSLGGAGWGRETQYF.

This clone was seen just once. J is TRBJ1-2 and V is TRBV6-1; TRBD1 aligns across 7 bases. With V trimmed by 1 base and J by 5 bases, 13 bases remained unmatched. Germline V CDR1 and CDR2: MNHNS, SASEGT. The CDR3 consists of 17 residues. CDR3 in amino acids: CASSEEADRSAWYGYTF. The CDR3 bases are TGTGCCAGCAGTGAAGAGGCGGACAGGTCGGCTTGGTATGGCTACACCTTC.

The chain has TRBV2 and TRBJ2-7; possibly TRBD2 for D (6 bases). CDR1 and CDR2 from the germline V gene are SNHLY and FYNNEI. Trimming took 7 bases from V and 6 from J, leaving 10 bases between them. CDR3 length equals 11 residues. CDR3 nucleotides: TGTGCCAGCATCTACGGGAGCGAGCAGTACTTC. Translated, it gives CASIYGSEQYF.

V usage is TRBV19 and J usage is TRBJ2-1, with a weak D call TRBD1 (6 bases). From germline, CDR1 is LNHDA and CDR2 SQIVND (reference sequence). This CDR3 comprises 14 residues. Trimming shortened V by 4 bases and J by 5 bases, and 12 bases separated the two germline ends. CDR3 residues: CASSTLEGDNEQFF. For the CDR3, the DNA is TGTGCCAGTAGTACGCTTGAGGGGGACAATGAGCAGTTCTTC.

V is TRBV7-9 and J is TRBJ2-7; D is unresolved. V shed 5 bases and J shed 2 bases, with 19 bases lying between them. Per germline, CDR1 SEHNR and CDR2 FQNEAQ (reference sequence). The CDR3 spans 16 residues. The CDR3, as DNA: TGTGCCAGCAGCCCGCGGATAGGGCCAGTCCCCTACGAGCAGTACTTC. This translates into CASSPRIGPVPYEQYF.

The V call is TRBV13, the J call TRBJ2-7; 9 positions agree with TRBD1. Germline assignment: CDR1 PRHDT and CDR2 FYEKMQ (reference sequence). This CDR3 spans 13 amino acids. V shed 2 bases, J shed 6 bases, and the junction held 2 bases outside the gene matches. Here the CDR3 reads CASSLSGQGEQYF. The DNA for the CDR3 is TGTGCCAGCAGCTTATCGGGACAGGGCGAGCAGTACTTC.

V usage is TRBV6-4 and J usage is TRBJ2-1; no definite D call. Germline CDR1 MRHNA, CDR2 SNTAGT. The CDR3 length is 12 residues. Trimming removed 2 bases at V and 8 bases at J, with 7 bases between. The CDR3 reads CASSDIGHEQFF. CDR3 DNA sequence: TGTGCCAGCAGTGACATTGGGCATGAGCAGTTCTTC.

This clone was seen once. This chain uses TRBV27 with TRBJ2-2, with a weak D call TRBD2 (5 bases). V lost 0 bases and J lost 3, with 14 bases in between. Looked up from germline, CDR1 is MNHEY and CDR2 is SMNVEV (reference sequence). This CDR3 region has 17 residues. CDR3 coding DNA: TGTGCCAGCAGTTTATCGATATCGGACTTTTACACCGGGGAGCTGTTTTTT. Translated, it gives CASSLSISDFYTGELFF.

This clone was counted once. This chain joins TRBV2 and TRBJ2-7, with TRBD2 identical over 7 bases. J was trimmed by 4 bases and V by 1 base; bases with no gene match: 7. The CDR3 spans 15 residues. Per germline, CDR1 SNHLY and CDR2 FYNNEI. The CDR3 loop reads CASSEGPLREYEQYF. The CDR3 coding sequence is TGTGCCAGCAGTGAAGGCCCGTTGCGGGAGTACGAGCAGTACTTC.

With respect to this clone: Other DNA sequences in the sample encode the same CDR3. The V and J genes are TRBV11-2 and TRBJ2-7; a possible D gene is TRBD2 (5 bases). Germline CDR1 and CDR2: SGHAT and FQNNGV. V was cut by 5 bases and J by 7 bases, with 9 bases left in between. This CDR3 region has 11 residues. The chain's CDR3 is CASSLGVEQYF. The CDR3 nucleotides read TGTGCCAGCAGCCTCGGGGTTGAGCAGTACTTC.

In DNA form, the CDR3 reads TGTGCCAGCAGCTTATACGCGGGTCGCTCCTACGAGCAGTACTTC. It specifies CASSLYAGRSYEQYF. The rearrangement uses TRBV11-2 and TRBJ2-7; weak D call: TRBD2 (5 bases). The CDR3 has 15 residues. V was trimmed by 2 bases and J by 0 bases, leaving 11 bases between them. Germline-derived CDR1 and CDR2 are SGHAT and FQNNGV.

J is TRBJ2-7 and V is TRBV9; D is ambiguous. The germline V and J ends were trimmed by 0 bases and 5 bases, with 3 bases remaining between them. Looked up from germline, CDR1 is SGDLS and CDR2 is YYNGEE. CDR3 length: 11 amino acids. Written as DNA, the CDR3 is TGTGCCAGCAGCGTAGCTAACGAGCAGTACTTC. Translated: CASSVANEQYF.

The chain links TRBV2 to TRBJ2-7; possibly TRBD2 for D (6 bases). The CDR3 has 8 residues. Trimming cost V 11 bases and J 7 bases, with 6 bases left between them. Germline V CDR1 and CDR2: SNHLY, FYNNEI. Here the CDR3 reads CAAGEQYF. DNA for the CDR3: TGTGCCGCGGGGGAGCAGTACTTC.